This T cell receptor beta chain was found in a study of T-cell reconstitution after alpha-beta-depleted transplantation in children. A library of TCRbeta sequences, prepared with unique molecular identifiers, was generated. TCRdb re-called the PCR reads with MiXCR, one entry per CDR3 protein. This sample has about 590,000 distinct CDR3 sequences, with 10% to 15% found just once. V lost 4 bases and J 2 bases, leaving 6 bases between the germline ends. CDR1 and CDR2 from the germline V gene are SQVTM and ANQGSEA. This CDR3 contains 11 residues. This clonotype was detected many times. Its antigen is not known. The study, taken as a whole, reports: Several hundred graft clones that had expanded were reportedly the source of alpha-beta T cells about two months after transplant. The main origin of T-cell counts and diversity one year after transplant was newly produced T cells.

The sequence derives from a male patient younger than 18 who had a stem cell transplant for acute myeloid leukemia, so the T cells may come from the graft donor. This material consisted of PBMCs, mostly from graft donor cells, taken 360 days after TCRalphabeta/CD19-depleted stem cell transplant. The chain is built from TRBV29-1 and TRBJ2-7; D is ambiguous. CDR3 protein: CSVVVAYEQYF. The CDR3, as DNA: TGCAGCGTTGTAGTAGCCTACGAGCAGTACTTC.